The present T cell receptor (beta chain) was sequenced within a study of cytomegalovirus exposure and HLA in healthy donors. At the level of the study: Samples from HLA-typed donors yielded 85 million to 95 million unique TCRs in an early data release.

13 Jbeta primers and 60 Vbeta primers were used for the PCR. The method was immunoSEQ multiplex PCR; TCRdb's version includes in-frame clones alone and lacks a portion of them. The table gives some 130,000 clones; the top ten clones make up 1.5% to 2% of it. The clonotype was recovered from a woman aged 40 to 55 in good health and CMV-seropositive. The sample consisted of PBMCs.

CDR3 in amino acids: CASSTPGNIQYF. The CDR3 coding sequence is TGTGCCAGTAGTACCCCAGGAAACATTCAGTACTTC. The chain links TRBV19 to TRBJ2-4; D is unclear. Germline assignment: CDR1 LNHDA and CDR2 SQIVND (reference sequence). The CDR3 is made up of 12 amino acids. Trimming stripped 4 bases from V and 6 bases from J, with 7 bases between.